The clone carrying this TCR beta chain appeared a few times. No antigen is known for it. Libraries were prepared by immunoSEQ multiplex PCR; TCRdb keeps only in-frame clonotypes and omits some of them. This sample has around 100,000 clones, with about 70% found just once. The data originate from a study of shared clonotypes between healthy human individuals. The CDR3 covers 15 residues. Germline V gene data show CDR1 as SGHTA and CDR2 as FQGNSA. The germline V and J ends were trimmed by 0 bases and 1 base, with 10 bases remaining between them. Whole-study findings and limits: Against clonotypes common to all four donors, non-shared ones had lower generation probabilities.

The clonotype originates from a woman in her 30s in good health. Sample: memory CD8+ T cells sorted from blood. Subset of the sample: CD45RO+ cells pooled with CCR7-negative TemRA cells. The chain couples TRBV7-2 to TRBJ2-7, with TRBD2 as a possible D gene (5 bases). The DNA for the CDR3 is TGTGCCAGCAGCTTAGCGGCGAGCGGTTCCTACGAGCAGTACTTC. It translates to CASSLAASGSYEQYF.